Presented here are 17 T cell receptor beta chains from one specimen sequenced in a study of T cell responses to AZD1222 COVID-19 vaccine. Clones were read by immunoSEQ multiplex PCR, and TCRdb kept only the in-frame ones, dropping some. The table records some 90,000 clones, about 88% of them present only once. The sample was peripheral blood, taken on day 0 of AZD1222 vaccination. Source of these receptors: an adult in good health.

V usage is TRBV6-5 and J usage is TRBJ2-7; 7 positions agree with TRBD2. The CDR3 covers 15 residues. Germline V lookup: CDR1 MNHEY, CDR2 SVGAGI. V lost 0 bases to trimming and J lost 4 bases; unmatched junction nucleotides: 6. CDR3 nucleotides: TGTGCCAGCAGTTACTCGGGAGGGGCGCTTTACGAGCAGTACTTC. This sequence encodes CASSYSGGALYEQYF.

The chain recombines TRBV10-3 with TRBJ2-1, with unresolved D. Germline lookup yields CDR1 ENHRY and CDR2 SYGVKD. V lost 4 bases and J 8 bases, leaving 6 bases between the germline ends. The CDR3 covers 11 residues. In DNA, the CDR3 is TGTGCCATCAGTGGGACGGATGAGCAGTTCTTC. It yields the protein CAISGTDEQFF.

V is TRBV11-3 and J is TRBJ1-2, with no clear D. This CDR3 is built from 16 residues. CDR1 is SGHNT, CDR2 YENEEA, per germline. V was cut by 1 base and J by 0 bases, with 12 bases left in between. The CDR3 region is CASSLGMTLTNYGYTF. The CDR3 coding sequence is TGTGCCAGCAGCTTAGGTATGACCCTCACTAACTATGGCTACACCTTC.

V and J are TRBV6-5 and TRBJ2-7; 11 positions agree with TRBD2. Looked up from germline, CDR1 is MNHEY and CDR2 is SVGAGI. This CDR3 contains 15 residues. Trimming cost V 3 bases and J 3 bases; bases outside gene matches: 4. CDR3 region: CASSYPGTSGYEQYF. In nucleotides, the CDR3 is TGTGCCAGCAGTTATCCCGGGACTAGCGGCTACGAGCAGTACTTC.

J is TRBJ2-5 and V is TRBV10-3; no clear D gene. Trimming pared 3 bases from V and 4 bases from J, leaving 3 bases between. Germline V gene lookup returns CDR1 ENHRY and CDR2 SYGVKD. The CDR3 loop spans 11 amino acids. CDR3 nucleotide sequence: TGTGCCATCAGTGACGGAGAGACCCAGTACTTC. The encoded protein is CAISDGETQYF.

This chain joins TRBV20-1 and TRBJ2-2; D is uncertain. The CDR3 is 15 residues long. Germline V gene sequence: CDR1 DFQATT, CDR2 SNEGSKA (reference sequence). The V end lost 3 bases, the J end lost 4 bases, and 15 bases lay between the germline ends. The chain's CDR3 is CSASTPAVSTGELFF. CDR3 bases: TGCAGTGCTAGTACCCCCGCTGTTAGCACCGGGGAGCTGTTTTTT.

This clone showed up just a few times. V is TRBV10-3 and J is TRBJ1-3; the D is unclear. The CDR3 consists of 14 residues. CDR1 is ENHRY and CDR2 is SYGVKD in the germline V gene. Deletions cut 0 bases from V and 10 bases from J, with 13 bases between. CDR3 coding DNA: TGTGCCATCAGTGAGTCCCGGGCGGCGGTGACCATATATTTT. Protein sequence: CAISESRAAVTIYF.

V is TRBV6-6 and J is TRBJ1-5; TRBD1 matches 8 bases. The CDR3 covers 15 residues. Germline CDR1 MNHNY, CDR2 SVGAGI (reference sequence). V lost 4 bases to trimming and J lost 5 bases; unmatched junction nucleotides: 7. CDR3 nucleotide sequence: TGTGCCAGCAGTTCCCGGGACAGGCGCCATCAGCCCCAGCATTTT. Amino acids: CASSSRDRRHQPQHF.

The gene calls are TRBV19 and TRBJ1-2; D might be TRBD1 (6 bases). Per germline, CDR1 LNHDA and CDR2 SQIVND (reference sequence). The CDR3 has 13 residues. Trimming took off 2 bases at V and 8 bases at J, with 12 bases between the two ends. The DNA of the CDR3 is TGTGCCAGTAGTATACCCCCCACAGGGGGCTACACCTTC. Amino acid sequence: CASSIPPTGGYTF.

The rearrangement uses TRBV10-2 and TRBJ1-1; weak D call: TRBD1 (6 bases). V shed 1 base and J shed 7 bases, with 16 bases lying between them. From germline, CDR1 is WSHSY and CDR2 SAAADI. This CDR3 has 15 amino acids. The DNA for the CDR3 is TGCGCCAGCAGTGAGTTGCAGGGGAGGGGTGGTGAAGCTTTCTTT. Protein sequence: CASSELQGRGGEAFF.

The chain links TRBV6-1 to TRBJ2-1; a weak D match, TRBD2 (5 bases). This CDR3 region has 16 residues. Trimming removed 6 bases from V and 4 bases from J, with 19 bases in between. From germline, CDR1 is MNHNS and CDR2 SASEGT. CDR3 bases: TGTGCCAGCAGAGAACTCGGGAAGGCCACTTACAATGAGCAGTTCTTC. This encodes CASRELGKATYNEQFF.

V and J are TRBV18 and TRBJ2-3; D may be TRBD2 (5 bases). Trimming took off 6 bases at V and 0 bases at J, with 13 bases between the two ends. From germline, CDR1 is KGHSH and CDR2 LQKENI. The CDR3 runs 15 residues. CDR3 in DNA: TGTGCCAGCTCTCCTTTGACGGGGAGCACAGATACGCAGTATTTT. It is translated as CASSPLTGSTDTQYF.

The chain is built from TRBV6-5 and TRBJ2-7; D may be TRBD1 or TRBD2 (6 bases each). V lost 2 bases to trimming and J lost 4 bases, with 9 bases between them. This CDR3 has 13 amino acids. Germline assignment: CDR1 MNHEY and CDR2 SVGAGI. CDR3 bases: TGTGCCAGCAGTTACAGGGGGGCATACGAGCAGTACTTC. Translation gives CASSYRGAYEQYF.

The CDR3 nucleotides are TGTGCCAGCAGCGTATCGGGTAGTGGCTACACCTTC. Protein: CASSVSGSGYTF. The chain is built from TRBV9 and TRBJ1-2; the D is unclear. The V and J ends lost 1 base and 7 bases respectively, with 8 bases between them. Germline lookup yields CDR1 SGDLS and CDR2 YYNGEE. The CDR3 covers 12 residues.

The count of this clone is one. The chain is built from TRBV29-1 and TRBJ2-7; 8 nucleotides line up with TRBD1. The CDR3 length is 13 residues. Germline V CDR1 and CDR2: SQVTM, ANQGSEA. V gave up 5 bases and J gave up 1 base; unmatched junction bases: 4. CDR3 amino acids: CSVLGQGSYEQYF. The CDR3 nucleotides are TGCAGCGTTTTAGGACAGGGTTCCTACGAGCAGTACTTC.

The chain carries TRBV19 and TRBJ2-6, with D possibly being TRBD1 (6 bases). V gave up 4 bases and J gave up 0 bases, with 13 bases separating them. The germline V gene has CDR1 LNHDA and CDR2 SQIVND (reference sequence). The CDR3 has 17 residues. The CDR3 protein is CASSTGHSSSGANVLTF. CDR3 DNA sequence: TGTGCCAGTAGTACGGGACACTCGAGCTCTGGGGCCAACGTCCTGACTTTC.

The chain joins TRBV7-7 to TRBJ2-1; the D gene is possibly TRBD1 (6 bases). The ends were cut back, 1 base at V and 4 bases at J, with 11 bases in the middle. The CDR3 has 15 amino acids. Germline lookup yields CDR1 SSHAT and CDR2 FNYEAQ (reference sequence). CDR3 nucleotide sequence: TGTGCCAGCAGCTTAGGGGTAGGGGGTTACAATGAGCAGTTCTTC. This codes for CASSLGVGGYNEQFF.